Listed below are T cell receptor beta chains from one sample, sequenced in a study of T cell changes during pregnancy in multiple sclerosis. The table came from immunoSEQ multiplex PCR; TCRdb's copy has only in-frame clones and leaves some out. The sample has 35,000 to 40,000 clones, 92% seen once. Specimen: CD8+ T cells from peripheral blood mononuclear cells, collected in the third trimester of pregnancy. The source is a female donor with multiple sclerosis, enrolled in a pregnancy study. CDR3s include the opening cysteine and the closing phenylalanine or tryptophan.

j_call: TRBJ2-7
cdr3_length: 18
v_call: TRBV28
cdr3_aa: CASSMLLAGGGPLYEQYF

j_call: TRBJ2-7
cdr3_length: 12
v_call: TRBV11-3
cdr3_aa: CASSLGTSEQYF

j_call: TRBJ2-1
cdr3_length: 14
v_call: TRBV30
cdr3_aa: CAWGGTVLYNEQFF

j_call: TRBJ2-3
cdr3_length: 14
v_call: TRBV15
cdr3_aa: CATYTGLGTDTQYF

j_call: TRBJ2-5
cdr3_length: 12
v_call: TRBV5-6
cdr3_aa: CASSFLSETQYF

j_call: TRBJ2-7
cdr3_length: 13
v_call: TRBV30
cdr3_aa: CAWSVGTVYEQYF

j_call: TRBJ2-7
cdr3_length: 15
v_call: TRBV7-9
cdr3_aa: CASSSGLAVSYEQYF

j_call: TRBJ1-4
cdr3_length: 15
v_call: TRBV6-4
cdr3_aa: CASSQTAATNEKLFF

j_call: TRBJ2-7
cdr3_length: 16
v_call: TRBV6-6
cdr3_aa: CASTYRSGQGGNEQYF

j_call: TRBJ2-1
cdr3_length: 13
v_call: TRBV14
cdr3_aa: CASSQLPDNEQFF

j_call: TRBJ2-1
cdr3_length: 16
v_call: TRBV4-3
cdr3_aa: CASSQGLAGAYNEQFF

j_call: TRBJ1-1
cdr3_length: 13
v_call: TRBV4-3
cdr3_aa: CASSQDRGTEAFF

j_call: TRBJ2-1
cdr3_length: 13
v_call: TRBV7-9
cdr3_aa: CASSLGLGDEQFF

j_call: TRBJ2-1
cdr3_length: 17
v_call: TRBV5-8
cdr3_aa: CASSFDRDLLGVNEQFF

j_call: TRBJ1-2
cdr3_length: 15
v_call: TRBV28
cdr3_aa: CASSPIGRGLGGYTF

j_call: TRBJ2-7
cdr3_length: 13
v_call: TRBV19
cdr3_aa: CASSITGTYEQYF

j_call: TRBJ2-7
cdr3_length: 16
v_call: TRBV28
cdr3_aa: CASSETPGQRPYEQYF

j_call: TRBJ1-4
cdr3_length: 15
v_call: TRBV13
cdr3_aa: CASTLRGATNEKLFF

j_call: TRBJ2-2
cdr3_length: 15
v_call: TRBV7-9
cdr3_aa: CASSATGGRTGELFF

j_call: TRBJ2-7
cdr3_length: 13
v_call: TRBV25-1
cdr3_aa: CASSWGVSYEQYF

j_call: TRBJ2-7
cdr3_length: 14
v_call: TRBV27
cdr3_aa: CASSFNSRGNEQYF

j_call: TRBJ2-7
cdr3_length: 15
v_call: TRBV11-2
cdr3_aa: CASSFPDRGRDEQYF

j_call: TRBJ2-6
cdr3_length: 15
v_call: TRBV6-5
cdr3_aa: CASRLSAGGANVLTF

j_call: TRBJ2-3
cdr3_length: 19
v_call: TRBV9
cdr3_aa: CASSSYAGTSIVGTDTQYF

j_call: TRBJ2-1
cdr3_length: 14
v_call: TRBV27
cdr3_aa: CASIGRGTYNEQFF

j_call: TRBJ1-3
cdr3_length: 13
v_call: TRBV4-3
cdr3_aa: CASSQTDGNTIYF

j_call: TRBJ2-7
cdr3_length: 14
v_call: TRBV5-5
cdr3_aa: CASSTTSGTYEQYF

j_call: TRBJ2-7
cdr3_length: 13
v_call: TRBV2
cdr3_aa: CASLTSMINEQYF

j_call: TRBJ2-5
cdr3_length: 15
v_call: TRBV6-1
cdr3_aa: CASQYSTGRGETQYF